The 5 T cell receptor beta chains below all came from one sample that was sequenced in a study of blood T cells in healthy people across ages. A sample-barcoded 5' primer and a J-beta primer mix were used in a second PCR of roughly 7 to 11 cycles. TCRdb independently ran MiXCR on the 5' RACE reads; one entry per CDR3 protein. The sample has about 680,000 distinct CDR3 sequences; around 48% are singletons. Sequencing was carried out using blood. The receptors were gathered from a woman aged 60 to 75 in good health.

The chain has TRBV25-1 and TRBJ2-1; no reliable D call. V was cut by 6 bases and J by 7 bases, with 13 bases left in between. The V gene's germline CDR1 is MGHDK and CDR2 SYGVNS. This CDR3 has 13 residues. The CDR3: CASRAPWGNEQFF. The CDR3 DNA reads as TGTGCCAGCAGAGCCCCCTGGGGAAATGAGCAGTTCTTC.

This clonotype was counted only a few times. The chain uses TRBV5-1 and TRBJ2-1; 8 bases agree with TRBD2. V was clipped by 2 bases and J by 8 bases; unmatched bases: 9. The V gene's germline CDR1 is SGHRS and CDR2 YFSETQ. The CDR3 consists of 15 residues. The CDR3 nucleotides are TGCGCCAGCAGCTTAGCCCTAGCGGGTTTGGATGAGCAGTTCTTC. Translating it yields CASSLALAGLDEQFF.

The chain uses TRBV29-1 and TRBJ2-1, with TRBD2 matching 11 bases. The CDR3 spans 15 residues. V was clipped by 5 bases and J by 0 bases; unmatched bases: 3. In germline, CDR1 is SQVTM, CDR2 ANQGSEA. The CDR3, as DNA: TGCAGCGTTTACACTAGCGGGAGCTCCTACAATGAGCAGTTCTTC. Its protein product is CSVYTSGSSYNEQFF.

The rearrangement links TRBV24-1 to TRBJ2-5; TRBD1 agrees at 8 bases. V shed 4 bases and J 4 bases; nucleotides not matched to a gene: 10. The CDR3 runs 16 residues. Germline CDR1 and CDR2: KGHDR and SFDVKD. CDR3: CATSERRQGPGETQYF. The CDR3 coding sequence is TGTGCCACCAGTGAAAGAAGACAGGGGCCGGGAGAGACCCAGTACTTC.

V usage is TRBV7-2 and J usage is TRBJ1-6; no clear D. Germline lookup yields CDR1 SGHTA and CDR2 FQGNSA. The CDR3 length is 14 residues. Trimming removed 8 bases from V and 10 bases from J, with 18 bases in between. As DNA, the CDR3 is TGTGCCAGCGGGGTCCGCGACATTTACTCACCCCTCCACTTT. This codes for CASGVRDIYSPLHF.